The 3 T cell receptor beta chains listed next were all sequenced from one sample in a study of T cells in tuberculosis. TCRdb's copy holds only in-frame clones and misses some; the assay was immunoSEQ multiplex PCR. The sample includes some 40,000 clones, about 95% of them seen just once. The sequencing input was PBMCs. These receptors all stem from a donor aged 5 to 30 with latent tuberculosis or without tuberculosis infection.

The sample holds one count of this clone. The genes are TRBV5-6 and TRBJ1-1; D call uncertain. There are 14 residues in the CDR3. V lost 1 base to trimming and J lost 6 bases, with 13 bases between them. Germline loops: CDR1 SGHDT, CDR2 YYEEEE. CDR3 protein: CASSLWGGLPEAFF. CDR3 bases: TGTGCCAGCAGCTTGTGGGGAGGGTTGCCTGAAGCTTTCTTT.

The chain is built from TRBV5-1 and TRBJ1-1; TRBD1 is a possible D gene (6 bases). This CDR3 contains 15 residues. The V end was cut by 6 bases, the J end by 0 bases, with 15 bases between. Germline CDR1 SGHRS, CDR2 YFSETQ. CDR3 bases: TGCGCCAGCACCGAATGGGACACCCTGAACACTGAAGCTTTCTTT. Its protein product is CASTEWDTLNTEAFF.

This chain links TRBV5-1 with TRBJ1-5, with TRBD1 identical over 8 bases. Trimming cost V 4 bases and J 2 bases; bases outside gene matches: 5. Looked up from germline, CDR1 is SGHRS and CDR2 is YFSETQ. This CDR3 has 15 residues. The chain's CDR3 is CASSIGTGGNQPQHF. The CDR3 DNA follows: TGCGCCAGCAGCATCGGGACAGGCGGCAATCAGCCCCAGCATTTT.